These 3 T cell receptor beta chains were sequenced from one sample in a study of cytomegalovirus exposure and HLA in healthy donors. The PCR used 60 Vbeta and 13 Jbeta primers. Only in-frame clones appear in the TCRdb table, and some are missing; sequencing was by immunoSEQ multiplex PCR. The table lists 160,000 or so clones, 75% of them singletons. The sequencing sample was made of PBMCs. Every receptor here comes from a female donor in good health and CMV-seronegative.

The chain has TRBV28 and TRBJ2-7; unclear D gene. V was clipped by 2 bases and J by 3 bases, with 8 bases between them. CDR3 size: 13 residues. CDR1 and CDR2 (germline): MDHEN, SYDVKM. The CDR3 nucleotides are TGTGCCAGCAGTTTAGGCCAGATCTACGAGCAGTACTTC. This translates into CASSLGQIYEQYF. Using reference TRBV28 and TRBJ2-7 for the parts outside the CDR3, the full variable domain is DVKVTQSSRYLVKRTGEKVFLECVQDMDHENMFWYRQDPGLGLRLIYFSYDVKMKEKGDIPEGYSVSREKKERFSLILESASTNQTSMYLCASSLGQIYEQYFGPGTRLTVT.

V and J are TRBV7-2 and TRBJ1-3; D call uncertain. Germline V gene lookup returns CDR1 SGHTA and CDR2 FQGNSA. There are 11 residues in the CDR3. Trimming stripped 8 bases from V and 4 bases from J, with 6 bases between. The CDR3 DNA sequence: TGTGCCAGCGGGCCCGGAAACACCATATATTTT. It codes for CASGPGNTIYF.

The DNA of the CDR3 is TGTGCCAGCAGCCGCGGGGCCACAGATACGCAGTATTTT. This sequence encodes CASSRGATDTQYF. This rearrangement joins TRBV2 to TRBJ2-3; D is perhaps TRBD2 (6 bases). The germline CDR1 and CDR2 sequences are SNHLY and FYNNEI. This CDR3 has 13 residues. The V gene lost 6 bases and the J gene lost 2 bases, with 9 bases spanning the gap.